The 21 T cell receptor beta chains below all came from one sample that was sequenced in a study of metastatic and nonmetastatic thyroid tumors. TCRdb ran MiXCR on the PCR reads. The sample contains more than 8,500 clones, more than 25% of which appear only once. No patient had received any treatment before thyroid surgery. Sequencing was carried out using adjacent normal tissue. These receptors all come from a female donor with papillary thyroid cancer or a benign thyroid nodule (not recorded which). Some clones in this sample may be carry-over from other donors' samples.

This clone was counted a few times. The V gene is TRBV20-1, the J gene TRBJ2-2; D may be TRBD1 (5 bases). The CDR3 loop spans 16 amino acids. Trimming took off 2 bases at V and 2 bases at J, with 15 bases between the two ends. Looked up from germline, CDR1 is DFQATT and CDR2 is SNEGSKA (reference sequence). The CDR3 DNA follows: TGCAGTGCTAGATCTCCCCAGGGATCCAACACCGGGGAGCTGTTTTTT. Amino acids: CSARSPQGSNTGELFF.

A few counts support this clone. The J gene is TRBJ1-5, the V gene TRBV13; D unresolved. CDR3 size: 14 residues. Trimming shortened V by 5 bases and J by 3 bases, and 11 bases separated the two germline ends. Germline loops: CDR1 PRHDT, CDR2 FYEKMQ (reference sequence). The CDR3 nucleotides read TGTGCCAGCAGCCATTCCGGGAACAATCAGCCCCAGCATTTT. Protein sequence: CASSHSGNNQPQHF. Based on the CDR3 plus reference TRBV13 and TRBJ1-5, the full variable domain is AAGVIQSPRHLIKEKRETATLKCYPIPRHDTVYWYQQGPGQDPQFLISFYEKMQSDKGSIPDRFSAQQFSDYHSELNMSSLELGDSALYFCASSHSGNNQPQHFGDGTRLSIL.

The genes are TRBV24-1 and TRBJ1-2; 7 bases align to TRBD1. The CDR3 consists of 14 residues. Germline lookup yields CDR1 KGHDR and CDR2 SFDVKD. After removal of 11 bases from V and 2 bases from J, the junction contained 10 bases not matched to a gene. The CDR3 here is CASGGGTENYGYTF. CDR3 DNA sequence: TGTGCCAGCGGGGGCGGGACAGAGAACTATGGCTACACCTTC.

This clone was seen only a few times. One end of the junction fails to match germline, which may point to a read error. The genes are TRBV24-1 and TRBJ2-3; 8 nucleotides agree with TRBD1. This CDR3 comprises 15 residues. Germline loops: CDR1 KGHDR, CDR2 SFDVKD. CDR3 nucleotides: TGTGCCACCAGTGATTTGACTATCGGGACAGGTACGCAGTATTTT. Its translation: CATSDLTIGTGTQYF.

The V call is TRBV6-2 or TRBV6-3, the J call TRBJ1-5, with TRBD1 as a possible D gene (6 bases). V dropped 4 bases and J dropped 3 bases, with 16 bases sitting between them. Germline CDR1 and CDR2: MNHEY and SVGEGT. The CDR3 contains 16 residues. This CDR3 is CASSFLLGQNNQPQHF. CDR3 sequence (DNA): TGTGCCAGCAGTTTCCTCCTCGGACAGAACAATCAGCCCCAGCATTTT.

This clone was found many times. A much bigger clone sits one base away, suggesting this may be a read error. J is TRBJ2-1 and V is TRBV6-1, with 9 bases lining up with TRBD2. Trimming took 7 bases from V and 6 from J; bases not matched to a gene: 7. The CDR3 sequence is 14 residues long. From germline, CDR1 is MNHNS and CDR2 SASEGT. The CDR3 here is CASNDLAGSNEQFF. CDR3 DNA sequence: TGTGCCAGCAATGATCTAGCGGGGAGCAATGAGCAGTTCTTC.

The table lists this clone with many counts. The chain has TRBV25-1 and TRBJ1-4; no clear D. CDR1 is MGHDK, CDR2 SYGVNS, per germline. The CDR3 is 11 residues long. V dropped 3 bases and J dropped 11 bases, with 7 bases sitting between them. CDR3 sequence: CASSEGYKLFF. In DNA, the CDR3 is TGTGCCAGCAGTGAGGGCTATAAACTGTTTTTT.

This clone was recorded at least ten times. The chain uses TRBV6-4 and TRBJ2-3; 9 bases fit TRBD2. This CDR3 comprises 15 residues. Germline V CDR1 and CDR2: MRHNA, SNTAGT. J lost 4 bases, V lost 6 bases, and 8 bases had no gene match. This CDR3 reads CASRRYSGSADTQYF. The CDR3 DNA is TGTGCCAGCAGACGCTATAGCGGGAGCGCAGATACGCAGTATTTT.

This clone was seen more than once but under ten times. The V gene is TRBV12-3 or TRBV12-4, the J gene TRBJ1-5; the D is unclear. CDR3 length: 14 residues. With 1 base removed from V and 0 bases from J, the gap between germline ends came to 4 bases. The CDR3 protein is CASSLGASNQPQHF. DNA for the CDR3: TGTGCCAGCAGTTTAGGGGCTAGCAATCAGCCCCAGCATTTT.

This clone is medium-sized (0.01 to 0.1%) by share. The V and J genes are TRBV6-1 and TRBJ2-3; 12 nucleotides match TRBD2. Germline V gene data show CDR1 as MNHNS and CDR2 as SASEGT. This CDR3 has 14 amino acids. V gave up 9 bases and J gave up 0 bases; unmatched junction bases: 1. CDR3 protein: CARGTSGSTDTQYF. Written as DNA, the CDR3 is TGTGCCAGGGGGACTAGCGGGAGCACAGATACGCAGTATTTT.

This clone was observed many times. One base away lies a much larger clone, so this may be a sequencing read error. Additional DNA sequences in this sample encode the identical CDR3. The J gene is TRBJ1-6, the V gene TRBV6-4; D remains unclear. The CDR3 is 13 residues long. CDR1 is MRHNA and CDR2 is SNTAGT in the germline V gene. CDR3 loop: CASSESVRSPLHF. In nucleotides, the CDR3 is TGTGCCAGCAGTGAATCGGTTCGATCACCCCTCCACTTC.

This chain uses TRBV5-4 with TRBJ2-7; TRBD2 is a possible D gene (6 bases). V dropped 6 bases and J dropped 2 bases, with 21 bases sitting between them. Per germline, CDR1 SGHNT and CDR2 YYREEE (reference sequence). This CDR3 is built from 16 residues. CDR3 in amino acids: CASISRGRGGTYEQYF. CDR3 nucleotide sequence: TGTGCCAGCATCTCCCGCGGACGGGGCGGGACCTACGAGCAGTACTTC.

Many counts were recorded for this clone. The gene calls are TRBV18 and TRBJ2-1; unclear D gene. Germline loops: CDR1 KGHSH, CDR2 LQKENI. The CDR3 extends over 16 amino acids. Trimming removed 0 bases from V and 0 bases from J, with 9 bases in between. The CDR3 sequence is CASSPPYGGSYNEQFF. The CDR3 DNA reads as TGTGCCAGCTCACCACCTTACGGTGGCTCCTACAATGAGCAGTTCTTC. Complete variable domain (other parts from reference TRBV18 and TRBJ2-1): NAGVMQNPRHLVRRRGQEARLRCSPMKGHSHVYWYRQLPEEGLKFMVYLQKENIIDESGMPKERFSAEFPKEGPSILRIQQVVRGDSAAYFCASSPPYGGSYNEQFFGPGTRLTVL.

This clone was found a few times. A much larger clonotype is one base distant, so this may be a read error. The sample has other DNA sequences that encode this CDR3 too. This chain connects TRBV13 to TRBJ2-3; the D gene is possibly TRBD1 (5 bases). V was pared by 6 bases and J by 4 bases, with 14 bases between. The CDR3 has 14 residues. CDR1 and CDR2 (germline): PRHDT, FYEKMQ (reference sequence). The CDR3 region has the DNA TGTGCCAGCAGGTATAGGGGTAAGGCAGATACGCAGTATTTT. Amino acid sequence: CASRYRGKADTQYF.

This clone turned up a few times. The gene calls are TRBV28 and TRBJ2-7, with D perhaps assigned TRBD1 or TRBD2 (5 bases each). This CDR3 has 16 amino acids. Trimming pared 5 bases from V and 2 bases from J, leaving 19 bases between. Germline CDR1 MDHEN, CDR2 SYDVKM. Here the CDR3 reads CASSQLLGTTAYEQYF. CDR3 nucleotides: TGTGCCAGCAGTCAGCTTTTGGGGACCACCGCCTACGAGCAGTACTTC.

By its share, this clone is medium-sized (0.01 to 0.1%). The CDR3 DNA reads as TGTGCCTGGAGTCTTGGGATGAACACTGAAGCTTTCTTT. Its protein product is CAWSLGMNTEAFF. The chain has TRBV30 and TRBJ1-1; D ambiguous. V was cut by 2 bases and J by 0 bases, with 7 bases left in between. Germline assignment: CDR1 GTSNPN and CDR2 SVGIG (reference sequence). The CDR3 has 13 residues.

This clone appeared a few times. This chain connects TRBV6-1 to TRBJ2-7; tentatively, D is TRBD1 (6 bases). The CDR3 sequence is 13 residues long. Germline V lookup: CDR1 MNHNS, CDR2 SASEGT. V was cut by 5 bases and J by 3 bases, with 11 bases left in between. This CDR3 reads CASSRQVGYEQYF. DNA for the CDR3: TGTGCCAGCAGTCGACAGGTCGGCTACGAGCAGTACTTC.

In DNA form, the CDR3 reads TGTGCCAGCACCCCCTCCGGGCCATACGAGCAGTACTTC. Its protein is CASTPSGPYEQYF. The gene calls are TRBV7-9 and TRBJ2-7; D remains ambiguous. V dropped 7 bases and J dropped 4 bases, with 14 bases sitting between them. Germline V gene data show CDR1 as SEHNR and CDR2 as FQNEAQ (reference sequence). This CDR3 comprises 13 residues.

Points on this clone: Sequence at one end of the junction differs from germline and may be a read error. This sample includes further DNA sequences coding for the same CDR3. This CDR3 is CASSPSGSSYNGQFF. CDR3 DNA: TGTGCCAGTAGTCCTAGCGGGAGCTCATACAATGGGCAGTTCTTC. The chain recombines TRBV6-1 with TRBJ2-1; 10 bases fit TRBD2. The V gene's germline CDR1 is MNHNS and CDR2 SASEGT. The CDR3 length is 15 residues.

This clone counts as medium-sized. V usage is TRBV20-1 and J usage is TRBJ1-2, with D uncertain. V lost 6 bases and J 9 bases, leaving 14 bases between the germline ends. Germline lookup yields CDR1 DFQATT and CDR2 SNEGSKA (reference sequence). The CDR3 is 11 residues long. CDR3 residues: CSAGAVPSYTF. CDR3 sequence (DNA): TGCAGTGCGGGCGCTGTCCCTAGCTACACCTTC.

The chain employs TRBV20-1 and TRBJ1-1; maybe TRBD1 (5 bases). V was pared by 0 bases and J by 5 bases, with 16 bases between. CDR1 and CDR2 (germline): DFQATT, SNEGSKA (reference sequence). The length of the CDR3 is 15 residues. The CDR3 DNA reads TGCAGTGCTAGAGAAGGGTCCGGGTGGGGGACTGAAGCTTTCTTT. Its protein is CSAREGSGWGTEAFF.